This T cell receptor (beta chain) was obtained from a study of OX40 agonist ivuxolimab in advanced cancers. As for the study in general: An agonistic human IgG2 monoclonal antibody against OX40 (CD134) was given.

Peripheral blood came from all dose cohorts at three timepoints. Whole-study results and caveats: At 0.1 to 3.0 mg/kg and by week 6, clonal expansion occurred in CD4+ and CD8+ blood T cells. The authors did not determine the antigen specificity of the expanded peripheral T cells.

As to this clone: Its antigen is still unknown.

This CDR3 has 14 residues. V dropped 2 bases and J dropped 8; count of bases not matched to a gene: 6. The germline V gene has CDR1 MDHEN and CDR2 SYDVKM. The protocol was immunoSEQ multiplex PCR, while the TCRdb copy is restricted to in-frame clones and leaves out a portion. The data hold tens of thousands of clones, with around 93% observed a single time. This TCR was sampled from an adult with an advanced solid tumor such as melanoma, head and neck, liver or kidney cancer. The material was CD4+ or CD8+ T cells sorted from blood, obtained in a trial of the OX40 agonist ivuxolimab. The chain recombines TRBV28 with TRBJ2-1, with 7 bases matching TRBD2. The CDR3 is CASSLAGEVYEQFF. CDR3 in DNA: TGTGCCAGCAGTTTAGCGGGAGAGGTCTATGAGCAGTTCTTC.